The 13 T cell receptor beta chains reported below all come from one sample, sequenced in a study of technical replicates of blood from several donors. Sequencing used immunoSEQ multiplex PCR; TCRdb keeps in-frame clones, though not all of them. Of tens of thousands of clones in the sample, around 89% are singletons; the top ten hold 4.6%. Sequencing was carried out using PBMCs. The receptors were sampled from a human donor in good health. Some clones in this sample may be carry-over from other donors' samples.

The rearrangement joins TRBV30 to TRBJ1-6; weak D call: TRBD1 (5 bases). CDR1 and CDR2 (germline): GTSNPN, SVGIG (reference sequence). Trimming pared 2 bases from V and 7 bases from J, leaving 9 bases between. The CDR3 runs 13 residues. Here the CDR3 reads CAWSTQENSPLHF. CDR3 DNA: TGTGCCTGGAGTACACAGGAAAATTCACCCCTCCACTTT.

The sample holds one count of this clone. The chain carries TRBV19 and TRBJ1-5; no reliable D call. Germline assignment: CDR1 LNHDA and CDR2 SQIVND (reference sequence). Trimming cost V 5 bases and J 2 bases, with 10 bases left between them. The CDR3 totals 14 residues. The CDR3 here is CASSVPGGNQPQHF. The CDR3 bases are TGTGCCAGTAGTGTCCCGGGTGGCAATCAGCCCCAGCATTTT.

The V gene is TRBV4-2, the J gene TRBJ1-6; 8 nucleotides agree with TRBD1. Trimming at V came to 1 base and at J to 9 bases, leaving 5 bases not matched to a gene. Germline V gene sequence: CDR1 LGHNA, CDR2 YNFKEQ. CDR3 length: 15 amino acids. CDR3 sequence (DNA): TGTGCCAGCAGCCAAGCCATACAGGGGGGTTCACCCCTCCACTTT. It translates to CASSQAIQGGSPLHF.

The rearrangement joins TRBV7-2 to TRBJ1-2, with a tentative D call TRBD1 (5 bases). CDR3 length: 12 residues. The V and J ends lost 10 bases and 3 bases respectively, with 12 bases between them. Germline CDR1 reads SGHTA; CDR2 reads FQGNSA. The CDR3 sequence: CATGGGHYGYTF. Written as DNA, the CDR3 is TGTGCCACCGGGGGAGGGCACTATGGCTACACCTTC.

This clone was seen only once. The CDR3: CASTRSGGPNNEQFF. CDR3 DNA sequence: TGTGCCAGCACAAGGAGCGGGGGACCTAACAATGAGCAGTTCTTC. This chain links TRBV6-5 with TRBJ2-1; 8 bases map to TRBD2. V trimming: 7 bases; J trimming: 5 bases; junction bases outside the gene matches: 10. The CDR3 spans 15 residues. Germline V CDR1 and CDR2: MNHEY, SVGAGI.

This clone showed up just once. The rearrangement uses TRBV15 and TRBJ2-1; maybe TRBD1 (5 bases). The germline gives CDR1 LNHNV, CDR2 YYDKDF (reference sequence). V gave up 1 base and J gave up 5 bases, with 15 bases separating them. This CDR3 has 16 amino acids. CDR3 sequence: CATSRGLQGRNNEQFF. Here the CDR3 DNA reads TGTGCCACCAGCAGAGGTCTCCAGGGCAGAAACAATGAGCAGTTCTTC.

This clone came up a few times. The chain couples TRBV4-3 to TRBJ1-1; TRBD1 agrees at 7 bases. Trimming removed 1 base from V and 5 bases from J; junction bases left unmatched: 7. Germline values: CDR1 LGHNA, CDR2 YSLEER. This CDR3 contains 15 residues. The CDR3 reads CASSQGFTGDTEAFF. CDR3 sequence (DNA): TGCGCCAGCAGCCAAGGATTTACAGGGGATACTGAAGCTTTCTTT.

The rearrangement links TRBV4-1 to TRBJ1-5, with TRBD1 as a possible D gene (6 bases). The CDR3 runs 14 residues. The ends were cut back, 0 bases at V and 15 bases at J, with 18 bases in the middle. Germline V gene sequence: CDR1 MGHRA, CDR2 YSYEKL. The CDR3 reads CASSQDGRPGTLHF. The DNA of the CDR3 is TGCGCCAGCAGCCAAGATGGTAGGCCTGGGACACTGCATTTT.

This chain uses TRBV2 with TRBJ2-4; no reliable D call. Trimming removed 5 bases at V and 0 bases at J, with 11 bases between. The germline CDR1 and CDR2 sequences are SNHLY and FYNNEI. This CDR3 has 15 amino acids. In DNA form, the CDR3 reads TGTGCCAGCAGTCTTGACTGGCTAGCCAAAAACATTCAGTACTTC. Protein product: CASSLDWLAKNIQYF.

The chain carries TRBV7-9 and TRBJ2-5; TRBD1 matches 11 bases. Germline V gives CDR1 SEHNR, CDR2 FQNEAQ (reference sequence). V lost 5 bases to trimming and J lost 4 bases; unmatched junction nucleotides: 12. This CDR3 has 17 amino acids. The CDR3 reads CASSPARGTGGAETQYF. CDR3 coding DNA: TGTGCCAGCAGCCCCGCAAGGGGGACAGGGGGGGCAGAGACCCAGTACTTC.

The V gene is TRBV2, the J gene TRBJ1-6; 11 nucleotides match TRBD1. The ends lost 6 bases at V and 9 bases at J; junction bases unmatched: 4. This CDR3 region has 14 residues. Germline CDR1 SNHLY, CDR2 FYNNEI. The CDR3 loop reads CASRAGTGGSPLHF. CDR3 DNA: TGTGCCAGCAGGGCCGGGACAGGGGGTTCACCCCTCCACTTT.

The CDR3 nucleotides are TGTGCCAGCAGCTCCTTGGGGGCGGGGGTCGGGGATACGCAGTATTTT. It is translated as CASSSLGAGVGDTQYF. The chain uses TRBV7-2 and TRBJ2-3; possibly TRBD2 for D (7 bases). Trimming took 4 bases from V and 6 from J, leaving 20 bases between them. This CDR3 is 16 amino acids long. Germline V CDR1 and CDR2: SGHTA, FQGNSA.

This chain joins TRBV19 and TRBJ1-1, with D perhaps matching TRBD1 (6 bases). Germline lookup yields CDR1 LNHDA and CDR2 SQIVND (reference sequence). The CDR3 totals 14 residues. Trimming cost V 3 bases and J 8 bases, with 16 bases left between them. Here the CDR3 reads CASSISLGHREAFF. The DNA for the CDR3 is TGTGCCAGTAGTATTTCCCTGGGACACAGGGAAGCTTTCTTT.